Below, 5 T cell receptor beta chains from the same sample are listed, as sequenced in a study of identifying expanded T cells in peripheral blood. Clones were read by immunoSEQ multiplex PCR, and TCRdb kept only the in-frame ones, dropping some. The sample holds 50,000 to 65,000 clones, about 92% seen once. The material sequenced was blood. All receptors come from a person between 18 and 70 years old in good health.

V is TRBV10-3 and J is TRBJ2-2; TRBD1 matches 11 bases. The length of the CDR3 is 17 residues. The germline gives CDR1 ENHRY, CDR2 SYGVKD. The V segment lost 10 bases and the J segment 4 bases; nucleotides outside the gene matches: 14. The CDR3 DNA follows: TGTGCCAGTTCTCCCTCCGGAGGGACAGGGGGCACCGGGGAGCTGTTTTTT. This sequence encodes CASSPSGGTGGTGELFF.

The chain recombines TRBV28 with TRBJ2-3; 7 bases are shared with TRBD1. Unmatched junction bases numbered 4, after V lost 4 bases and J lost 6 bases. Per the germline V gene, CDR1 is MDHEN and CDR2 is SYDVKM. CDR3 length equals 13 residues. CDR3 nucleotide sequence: TGTGCCAGCAGTTCTAGGGGGCTGGATACGCAGTATTTT. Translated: CASSSRGLDTQYF.

The CDR3 coding sequence is TGCGCCAGCAGCCAAGGTCGTAGGGCGGACACTGAAGCTTTCTTT. This encodes CASSQGRRADTEAFF. The rearrangement uses TRBV4-3 and TRBJ1-1; D gene unclear. V lost 1 base, J lost 3 bases, and 12 bases lay in between. The CDR3 has 15 amino acids. Germline CDR1 and CDR2: LGHNA and YSLEER.

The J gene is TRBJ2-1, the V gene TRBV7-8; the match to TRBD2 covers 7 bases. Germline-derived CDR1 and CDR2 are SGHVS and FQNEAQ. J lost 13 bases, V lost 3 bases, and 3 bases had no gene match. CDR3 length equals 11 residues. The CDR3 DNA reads TGTGCCAGCAGCTTCGGGACTACACAGTTCTTC. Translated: CASSFGTTQFF.

CDR3 sequence reads: CASSQEGGDTQYF. The CDR3 DNA follows: TGCGCCAGCAGCCAAGAAGGGGGAGATACGCAGTATTTT. The chain couples TRBV4-3 to TRBJ2-3, with D possibly TRBD1 on 6 matching bases. Germline V gene data show CDR1 as LGHNA and CDR2 as YSLEER. Trimming removed 0 bases from V and 5 bases from J, with 6 bases in between. The CDR3 totals 13 residues.